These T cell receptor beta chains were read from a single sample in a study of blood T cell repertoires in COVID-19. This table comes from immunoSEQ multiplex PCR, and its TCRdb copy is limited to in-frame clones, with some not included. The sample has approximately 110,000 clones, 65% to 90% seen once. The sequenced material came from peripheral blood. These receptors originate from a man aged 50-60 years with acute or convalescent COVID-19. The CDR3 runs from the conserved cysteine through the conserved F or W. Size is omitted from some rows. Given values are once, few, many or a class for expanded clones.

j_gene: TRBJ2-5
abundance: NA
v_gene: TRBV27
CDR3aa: CASSPSGREETQYF

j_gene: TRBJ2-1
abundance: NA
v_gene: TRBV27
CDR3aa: CASRRVPNEQFF

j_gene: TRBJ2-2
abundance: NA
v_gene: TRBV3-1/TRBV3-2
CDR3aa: CASSQVGRVLGTGELFF

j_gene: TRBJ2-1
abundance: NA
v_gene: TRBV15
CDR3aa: CATSRLRGMYNEQFF

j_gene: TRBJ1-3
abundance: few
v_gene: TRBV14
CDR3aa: CASSQLALRGSPDF

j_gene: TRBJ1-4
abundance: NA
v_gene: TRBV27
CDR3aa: CASSPVERPNEKLFF

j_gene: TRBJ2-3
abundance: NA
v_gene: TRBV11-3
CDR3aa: CASSFNTDTQYF

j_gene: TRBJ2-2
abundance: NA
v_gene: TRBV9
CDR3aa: CASSAGLAAYTGELFF

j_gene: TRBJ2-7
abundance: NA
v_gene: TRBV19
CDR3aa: CASSPHRDRAFYEQYF

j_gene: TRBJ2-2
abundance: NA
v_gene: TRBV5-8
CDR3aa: CASSLGDKNTGELFF

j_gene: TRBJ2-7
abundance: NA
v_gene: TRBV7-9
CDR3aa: CASSLRTSGGAYEQYF

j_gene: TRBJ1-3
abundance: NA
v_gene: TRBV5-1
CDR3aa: CASSLVGGNYGNTIYF

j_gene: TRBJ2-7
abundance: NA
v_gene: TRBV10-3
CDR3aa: CAISEPDREGSYEQYF

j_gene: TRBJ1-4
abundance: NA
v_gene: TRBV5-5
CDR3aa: CASRGYRETNEKLFF

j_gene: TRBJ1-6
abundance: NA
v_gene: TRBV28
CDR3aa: CASVGGNSPLHF

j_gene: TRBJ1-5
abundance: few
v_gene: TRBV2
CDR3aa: CASHTGLAGQPQHF

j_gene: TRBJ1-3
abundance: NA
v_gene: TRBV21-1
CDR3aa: CASSKGAGRTSGNTIYF

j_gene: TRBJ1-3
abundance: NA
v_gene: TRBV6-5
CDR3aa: CAIGGGFSGNTIYF

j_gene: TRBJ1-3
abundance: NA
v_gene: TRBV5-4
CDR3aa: CASSLYRGGNTIYF

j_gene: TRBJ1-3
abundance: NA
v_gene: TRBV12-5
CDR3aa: CASGYSGTVGPGNTIYF

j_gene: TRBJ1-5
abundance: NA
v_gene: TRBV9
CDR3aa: CASSPREVQQPQHF

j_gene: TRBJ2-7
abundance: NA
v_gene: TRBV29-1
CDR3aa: CSVGTGGGGEQYF

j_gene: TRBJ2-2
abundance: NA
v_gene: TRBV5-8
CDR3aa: CASSPVRRSQTGELFF

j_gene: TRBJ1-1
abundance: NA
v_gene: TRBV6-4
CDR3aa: CASSEQGGTEAFF

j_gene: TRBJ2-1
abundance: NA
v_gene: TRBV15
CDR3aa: CATSSRLAGGYEQFF

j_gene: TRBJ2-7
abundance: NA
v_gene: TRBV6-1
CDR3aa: CASSGHTGTGTLRSSYEQYF

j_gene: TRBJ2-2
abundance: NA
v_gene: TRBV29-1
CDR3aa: CSVYRQGNTGELFF

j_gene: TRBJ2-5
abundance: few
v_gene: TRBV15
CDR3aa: CATSSDGSAGETQYF

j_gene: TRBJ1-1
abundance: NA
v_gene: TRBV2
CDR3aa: CASKTGYSGNTEAFF